This T cell receptor beta chain was sequenced during a study of blood T cell repertoires in COVID-19. The overall study: PBMCs, B-cell-depleted T cells, or T cells provided the cDNA or gDNA that made up the material.

As handled by the study authors: It was from reference gene primer amplification that nucleated cell counts were estimated. The assay was immunoSEQ multiplex PCR, and TCRdb's table has in-frame clones only and misses some. The V and J calls and clone size were taken over from that table, and D and trimming were inferred from the DNA. The sample records about 190,000 clones, about 88% being singletons. Input material: PBMCs or T cells enriched from blood (not recorded which). This receptor was taken from a woman aged 40 to 50 in a cohort exposed to, infected with or recovered from COVID-19 (not recorded which).

The CDR3 nucleotides are TGTGCCAGCAGTATAACCGGGACAGGGGGCACTGAAGCTTTCTTT. It yields the protein CASSITGTGGTEAFF. The chain has TRBV28 and TRBJ1-1, with TRBD1 matching over 11 bases. Looked up from germline, CDR1 is MDHEN and CDR2 is SYDVKM. V lost 5 bases, J lost 4 bases, and 6 bases stayed unmatched. The CDR3 contains 15 residues.